Listed below are T cell receptor beta chains from one sample, sequenced in a study of blood T cell repertoires in COVID-19. Libraries were prepared by immunoSEQ multiplex PCR; TCRdb keeps only in-frame clonotypes and omits some of them. This table holds more than 55,000 clones, 70% to 90% found once. Sample: peripheral blood. These receptor sequences come from a woman in her 70s with acute or convalescent COVID-19. Each CDR3 is given with its conserved first and last residue. The D gene is left open where the match is weak. The listing skips clone size in some rows; elsewhere it reads once, few, many or a size class.

TRBV19,few,TRBJ1-5,TRBD1,CASSRRDRGLGQPQHF,TGTGCCAGTAGTCGCCGGGACAGGGGGCTTGGTCAGCCCCAGCATTTT
TRBV7-3,-,TRBJ2-3,-,CASSLTGFSEAQYF,TGTGCCAGCAGCTTAACGGGATTTAGCGAAGCGCAGTATTTT
TRBV14,-,TRBJ2-2,-,CASSPPGSKNTGELFF,TGTGCCAGCAGCCCCCCAGGCAGCAAGAACACCGGGGAGCTGTTTTTT
TRBV28,-,TRBJ1-2,-,CASSNRGLNYGYTF,TGTGCCAGCAGTAATAGAGGATTGAACTATGGCTACACCTTC
TRBV30,-,TRBJ1-2,TRBD1,CAWSNERTGGAGYTF,TGTGCCTGGAGCAACGAGCGAACAGGGGGTGCTGGCTACACCTTC
TRBV10-2,few,TRBJ2-2,TRBD2,CASRALAGGPTGELFF,TGCGCCAGCAGAGCTCTAGCGGGGGGGCCCACCGGGGAGCTGTTTTTT
TRBV28,-,TRBJ2-3,TRBD2,CASSLGLAGRTDTQYF,TGTGCCAGCAGTTTAGGGCTAGCGGGGCGCACAGATACGCAGTATTTT
TRBV28,-,TRBJ1-2,TRBD1,CASSLSWGQTSTF,TGTGCCAGCAGTTTATCGTGGGGACAGACTTCCACCTTC
TRBV30,-,TRBJ1-1,-,CAWSRSPRAFF,TGTGCCTGGAGCAGAAGCCCGAGGGCTTTCTTT
TRBV25-1,-,TRBJ2-6,TRBD1,CASRDPQGAGANVLTF,TGTGCCAGCCGAGATCCCCAGGGGGCCGGGGCCAACGTCCTGACTTTC
TRBV11-1,-,TRBJ2-3,-,CASSLDGVADTQYF,TGTGCCAGCAGCTTAGACGGGGTTGCAGATACGCAGTATTTT
TRBV6-2/TRBV6-3,-,TRBJ2-7,TRBD2,CASSYSASRREGREQYF,TGTGCCAGCAGTTACTCAGCATCGAGGCGGGAGGGCCGCGAGCAGTACTTC
TRBV20-1,-,TRBJ1-1,-,CSARAPSAFF,TGCAGTGCTAGAGCCCCTTCAGCTTTCTTT
TRBV28,-,TRBJ2-1,-,CASRFRDNYNEQFF,TGTGCCAGCAGATTCCGGGACAACTACAATGAGCAGTTCTTC
TRBV6-5,-,TRBJ2-1,-,CASSSRLSSYNEQFF,TGTGCCAGCAGTTCCAGACTGAGCTCCTACAATGAGCAGTTCTTC
TRBV12-5,-,TRBJ2-3,-,CASGLVRGNTQYF,TGTGCTAGTGGTTTGGTCAGGGGAAATACGCAGTATTTT
TRBV7-2,-,TRBJ1-3,-,CASSLISPTGLSGNTIYF,TGTGCCAGCAGCTTAATCTCCCCGACAGGTCTAAGTGGAAACACCATATATTTT
TRBV28,-,TRBJ1-5,-,CASSLGGVNQPQHF,TGTGCCAGCAGTTTAGGGGGCGTTAATCAGCCCCAGCATTTT
TRBV27,-,TRBJ1-1,-,CASSTGNTEAFF,TGTGCCAGCTCCACGGGTAATACTGAAGCTTTCTTT
TRBV30,few,TRBJ1-1,-,CAWFFRGQVNTEAFF,TGTGCCTGGTTCTTCCGCGGGCAGGTTAACACTGAAGCTTTCTTT
TRBV2,-,TRBJ1-5,-,CASSEPGGQPQHF,TGTGCCAGCAGTGAACCGGGTGGACAGCCCCAGCATTTT
TRBV6-5,-,TRBJ2-2,-,CASCTANTGELFF,TGTGCCAGCTGTACAGCGAACACCGGGGAGCTGTTTTTT
TRBV28,few,TRBJ1-2,TRBD1,CASSLGGQGRDPGDTF,TGTGCCAGCAGTTTAGGCGGACAGGGGAGGGACCCGGGAGACACCTTC
TRBV29-1,-,TRBJ2-2,-,CSVETRGYTGELFF,TGCAGCGTTGAAACCCGGGGTTACACCGGGGAGCTGTTTTTT
TRBV19,-,TRBJ2-4,TRBD1,CASPSLTGVGDESKNIQYF,TGTGCCAGCCCCTCTCTGACAGGGGTCGGTGATGAGTCCAAAAACATTCAGTACTTC
TRBV5-1,-,TRBJ2-1,TRBD2,CASSPPSGSDNEQFF,TGCGCCAGCAGCCCCCCTAGCGGGAGCGACAATGAGCAGTTCTTC
TRBV29-1,-,TRBJ1-4,TRBD1,CSVGDRGDEKLFF,TGCAGCGTTGGGGACAGGGGCGACGAAAAACTGTTTTTT
TRBV5-1,-,TRBJ1-1,TRBD1,CASSVTGTGDPLNTEAFF,TGCGCCAGCAGCGTCACCGGGACAGGGGATCCTCTGAACACTGAAGCTTTCTTT
TRBV30,-,TRBJ2-7,-,CAWSKGGGYPYEQYF,TGTGCCTGGAGTAAGGGGGGAGGGTATCCCTACGAGCAGTACTTC
TRBV6-2/TRBV6-3,-,TRBJ2-7,TRBD2,CASSYSSSGSPDEQYF,TGTGCCAGCAGTTACTCGAGTAGCGGGAGTCCCGACGAGCAGTACTTC
TRBV28,-,TRBJ2-5,-,CASSPEHQETQYF,TGTGCCAGCAGCCCGGAGCACCAAGAGACCCAGTACTTC
TRBV5-4,-,TRBJ2-3,-,CASSLETGNTDTQYF,TGTGCCAGCAGCTTGGAGACGGGGAACACAGATACGCAGTATTTT
TRBV2,-,TRBJ2-3,-,CASSENPGSTDTQYF,TGTGCCAGCAGTGAAAACCCAGGGAGCACAGATACGCAGTATTTT
TRBV28,-,TRBJ2-1,-,CASSQRGSYNEQFF,TGTGCCAGCAGTCAAAGGGGGTCCTACAATGAGCAGTTCTTC
TRBV5-4,-,TRBJ2-7,TRBD1,CASSNRQGAEEQYF,TGTGCCAGCAGCAACCGACAGGGGGCCGAGGAGCAGTACTTC
TRBV28,-,TRBJ2-5,-,CASISGGETQYF,TGTGCCAGCATATCCGGAGGGGAGACCCAGTACTTC
TRBV14,-,TRBJ1-5,-,CASISGGAGRDYFIGNQPQHF,TGTGCCAGCATTAGCGGAGGGGCAGGGAGGGACTATTTCATAGGCAATCAGCCCCAGCATTTT
TRBV9,-,TRBJ1-2,-,CASSVVAGEIMGYGYTF,TGTGCCAGCAGCGTAGTGGCAGGGGAGATTATGGGCTATGGCTACACCTTC
TRBV28,-,TRBJ2-1,-,CASSRGAGETYNEQFF,TGTGCCAGCAGTAGGGGGGCGGGAGAAACCTACAATGAGCAGTTCTTC
TRBV18,-,TRBJ1-1,-,CASSSQRANTEAFF,TGTGCCAGCTCATCACAGAGGGCGAACACTGAAGCTTTCTTT
TRBV28,-,TRBJ1-1,-,CASSRRGWSMNTEAFF,TGTGCCAGCAGTCGCCGGGGATGGTCCATGAACACTGAAGCTTTCTTT
TRBV19,-,TRBJ2-3,TRBD2,CASSMRGASGSFSDTQYF,TGTGCCAGTAGTATGAGGGGGGCTAGCGGGAGTTTCTCAGATACGCAGTATTTT
TRBV28,-,TRBJ2-3,-,CASRDTRNTQYF,TGTGCCAGCAGGGACACAAGGAATACGCAGTATTTT
TRBV12-3/TRBV12-4,-,TRBJ2-3,-,CASRTPGSDTQYF,TGTGCCAGCAGGACACCAGGGTCAGATACGCAGTATTTT
TRBV28,-,TRBJ1-2,-,CATLVLGWSYTF,TGTGCCACCCTAGTATTAGGATGGAGCTACACCTTC
TRBV9,-,TRBJ2-3,-,CASRRGGEEDTQYF,TGTGCCAGTCGGCGAGGGGGGGAGGAAGATACGCAGTATTTT
TRBV6-5,-,TRBJ1-1,-,CASSYPRGAGTPEAFF,TGTGCCAGCAGTTACCCGCGGGGTGCAGGGACGCCTGAAGCTTTCTTT
TRBV27,-,TRBJ2-7,TRBD1,CASSLLGTGLYEQYF,TGTGCCAGCAGCCTTCTAGGGACAGGACTCTACGAGCAGTACTTC
TRBV3-1/TRBV3-2,-,TRBJ2-1,-,CASSQDDRNQFF,TGTGCCAGCAGCCAAGATGACAGAAATCAGTTCTTC
TRBV28,few,TRBJ1-5,TRBD1,CASSLGQGGFVPQHF,TGTGCCAGCAGTTTGGGACAGGGGGGTTTCGTGCCCCAGCATTTT
TRBV4-3,-,TRBJ2-1,TRBD1,CASSHTRQGTYNEQFF,TGCGCCAGCAGCCATACTAGACAGGGGACCTACAATGAGCAGTTCTTC